The T cell receptor (beta chain) under discussion was sequenced for a study of T-cell memory formation after mild COVID-19. At the level of the study: The study found TCR clusters largely donor specific.

TCRdb reprocessed the 5' RACE reads via MiXCR and lists one record per CDR3 protein. Altogether roughly 610,000 distinct CDR3 sequences are present, 17% being singletons, with the ten largest covering just over 8%. Study results and caveats: That cross-reactive memory joined was suggested by some responding clones appearing in pre-infection memory. Nothing confirmed that second-wave clones peaking on day 37 were specific for SARS-CoV-2. Most CD4+ clones that shrank were in CM and EM, while CD8+ ones turned up in EMRA.

V lost 0 bases and J lost 7, with 10 bases in between. CDR1 is SGHDN, CDR2 FVKESK, per germline. The CDR3 runs to 15 residues. For this clonotype: The antigen is not known.

The chain uses TRBV14 and TRBJ1-6; D is unresolved. The sequenced material came from PBMCs or a T cell subset sorted from them (not recorded which). The receptor's source is an adult woman who had mild COVID-19 (a few samples of this study predate the infection). Cell type and time point are not known. The CDR3 protein is CASSQDPGGNSPLHF. The CDR3 DNA is TGTGCCAGCAGCCAAGATCCGGGAGGGAATTCACCCCTCCACTTT.